In its sample, the clone carrying this T cell receptor beta chain was seen many times. For TCRbeta, the library was prepared with unique molecular identifiers. From the PCR reads, TCRdb called clonotypes with MiXCR, one entry per CDR3 protein. The sample shows around 800,000 distinct CDR3 sequences, roughly 15% of them seen only once. These data are taken from a study of T-cell reconstitution after alpha-beta-depleted transplantation in children. Here the sequenced sample was PBMCs, mostly from graft donor cells, taken 360 days after TCRalphabeta/CD19-depleted stem cell transplant. This receptor was obtained from a male patient aged 10 to 17 who had a stem cell transplant for acute lymphoblastic leukemia, so the T cells may come from the graft donor.

The CDR3 here is CASSKAFGVPSYNEQFF. For the CDR3, the DNA is TGTGCCAGCAGCAAAGCATTCGGTGTCCCGTCCTACAATGAGCAGTTCTTC. The V and J genes are TRBV7-8 and TRBJ2-1; D ambiguous. Germline V gene sequence: CDR1 SGHVS, CDR2 FQNEAQ. V lost 5 bases and J lost 1, with 18 bases in between. The CDR3 totals 17 residues. The full variable domain, completed using reference TRBV7-8 and TRBJ2-1, is GAGVSQSPRYKVAKRGQDVALRCDPISGHVSLFWYQQALGQGPEFLTYFQNEAQLDKSGLPSDRFFAERPEGSVSTLKIQRTQQEDSAVYLCASSKAFGVPSYNEQFFGPGTRLTVL.